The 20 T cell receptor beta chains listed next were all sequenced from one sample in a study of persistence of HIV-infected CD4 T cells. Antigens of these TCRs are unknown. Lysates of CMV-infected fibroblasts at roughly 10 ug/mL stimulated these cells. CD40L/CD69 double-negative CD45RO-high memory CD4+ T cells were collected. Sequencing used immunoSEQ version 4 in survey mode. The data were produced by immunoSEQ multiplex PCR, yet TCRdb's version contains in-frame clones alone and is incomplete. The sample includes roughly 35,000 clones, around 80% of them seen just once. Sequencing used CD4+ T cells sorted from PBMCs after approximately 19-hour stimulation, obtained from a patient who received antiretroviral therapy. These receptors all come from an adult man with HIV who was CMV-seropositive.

CDR3 bases: TGTGCCAGCAGCTTATTAGGGTCCCAACAAGATACGCAGTATTTT. This gives the protein CASSLLGSQQDTQYF. The chain recombines TRBV5-6 with TRBJ2-3; D gene ambiguous. The CDR3 consists of 15 residues. Trimming cost V 2 bases and J 5 bases, with 15 bases left between them. Germline lookup yields CDR1 SGHDT and CDR2 YYEEEE.

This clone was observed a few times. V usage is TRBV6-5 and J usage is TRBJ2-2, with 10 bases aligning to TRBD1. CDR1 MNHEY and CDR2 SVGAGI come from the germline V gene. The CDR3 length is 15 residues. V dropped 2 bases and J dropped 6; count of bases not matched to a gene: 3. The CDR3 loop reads CASSYEGQGSGELFF. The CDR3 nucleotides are TGTGCCAGCAGTTACGAGGGACAGGGGTCCGGGGAGCTGTTTTTT.

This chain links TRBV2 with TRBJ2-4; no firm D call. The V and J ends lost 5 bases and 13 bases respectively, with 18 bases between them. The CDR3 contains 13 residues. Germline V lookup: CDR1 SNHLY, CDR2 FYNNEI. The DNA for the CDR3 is TGTGCCAGCAGTCTATCGACCCAAACGACACAGTACTTC. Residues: CASSLSTQTTQYF.

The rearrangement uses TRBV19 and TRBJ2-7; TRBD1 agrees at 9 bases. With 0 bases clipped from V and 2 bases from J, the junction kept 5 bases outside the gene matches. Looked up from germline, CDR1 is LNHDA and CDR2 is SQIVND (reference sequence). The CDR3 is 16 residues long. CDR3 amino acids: CASSIDAGTGTYEQYF. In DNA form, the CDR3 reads TGTGCCAGTAGTATAGACGCCGGGACAGGGACCTACGAGCAGTACTTC.

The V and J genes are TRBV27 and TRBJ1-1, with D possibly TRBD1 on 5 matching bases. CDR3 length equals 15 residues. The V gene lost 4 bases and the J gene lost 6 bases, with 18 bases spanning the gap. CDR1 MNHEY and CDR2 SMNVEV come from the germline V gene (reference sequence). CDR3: CASSSPNGGSSEAFF. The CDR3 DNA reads TGTGCCAGCAGTTCCCCCAACGGGGGTAGCTCTGAAGCTTTCTTT.

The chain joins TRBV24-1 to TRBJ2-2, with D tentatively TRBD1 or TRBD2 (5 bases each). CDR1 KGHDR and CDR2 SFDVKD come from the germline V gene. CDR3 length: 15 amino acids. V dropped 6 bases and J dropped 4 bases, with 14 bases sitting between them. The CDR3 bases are TGTGCCACCAGTCGGGGCCAGGGTACCACCGGGGAGCTGTTTTTT. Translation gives CATSRGQGTTGELFF.

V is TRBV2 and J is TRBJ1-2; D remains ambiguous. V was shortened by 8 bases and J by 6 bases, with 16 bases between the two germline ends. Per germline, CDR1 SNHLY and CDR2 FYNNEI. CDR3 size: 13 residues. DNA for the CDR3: TGTGCCAGCCAGAGGGCAAGGGAGGATGGCTACACCTTC. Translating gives CASQRAREDGYTF.

CDR3 amino acids: CASSGGPEMKGGYTF. The CDR3 DNA reads as TGCGCCAGCAGTGGGGGACCCGAAATGAAGGGTGGCTACACCTTC. The V call is TRBV10-2, the J call TRBJ1-2; maybe TRBD1 (5 bases). The CDR3 sequence is 15 residues long. V dropped 4 bases and J dropped 7 bases, with 19 bases sitting between them. CDR1 is WSHSY and CDR2 is SAAADI in the germline V gene.

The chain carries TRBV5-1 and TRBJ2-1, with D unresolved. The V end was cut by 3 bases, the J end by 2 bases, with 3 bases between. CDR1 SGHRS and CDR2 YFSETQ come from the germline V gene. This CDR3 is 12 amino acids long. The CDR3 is CASSSTYNEQFF. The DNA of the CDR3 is TGCGCCAGCAGCTCTACCTACAATGAGCAGTTCTTC.

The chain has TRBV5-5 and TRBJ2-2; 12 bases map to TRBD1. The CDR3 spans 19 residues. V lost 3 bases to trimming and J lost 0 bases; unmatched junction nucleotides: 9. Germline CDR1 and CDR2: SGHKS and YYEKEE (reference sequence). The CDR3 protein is CASSSDRDRGLANTGELFF. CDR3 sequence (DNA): TGTGCCAGCAGCTCGGACCGGGACAGGGGGCTCGCGAACACCGGGGAGCTGTTTTTT. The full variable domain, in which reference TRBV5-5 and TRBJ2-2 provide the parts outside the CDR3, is DAGVTQSPTHLIKTRGQQVTLRCSPISGHKSVSWYQQVLGQGPQFIFQYYEKEERGRGNFPDRFSARQFPNYSSELNVNALLLGDSALYLCASSSDRDRGLANTGELFFGEGSRLTVL.

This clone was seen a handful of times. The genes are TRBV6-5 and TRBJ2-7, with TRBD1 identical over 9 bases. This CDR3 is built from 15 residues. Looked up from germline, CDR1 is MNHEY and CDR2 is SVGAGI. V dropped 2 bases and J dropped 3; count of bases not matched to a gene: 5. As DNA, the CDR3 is TGTGCCAGCAGTTACGGGGGACAGGGTATCTACGAGCAGTACTTC. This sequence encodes CASSYGGQGIYEQYF.

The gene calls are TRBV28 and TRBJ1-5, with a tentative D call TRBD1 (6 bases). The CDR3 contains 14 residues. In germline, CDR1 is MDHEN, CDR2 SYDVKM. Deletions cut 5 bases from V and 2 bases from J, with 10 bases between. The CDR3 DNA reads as TGTGCCAGCAGTATAAACAGGGGCAATCAGCCCCAGCATTTT. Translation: CASSINRGNQPQHF.

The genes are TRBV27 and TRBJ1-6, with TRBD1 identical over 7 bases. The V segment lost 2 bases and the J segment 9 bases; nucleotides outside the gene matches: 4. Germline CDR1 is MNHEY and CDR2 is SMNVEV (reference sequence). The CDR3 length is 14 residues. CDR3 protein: CASSLDREASPLHF. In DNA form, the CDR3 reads TGTGCCAGCAGTTTAGACAGGGAAGCTTCACCCCTCCACTTT.

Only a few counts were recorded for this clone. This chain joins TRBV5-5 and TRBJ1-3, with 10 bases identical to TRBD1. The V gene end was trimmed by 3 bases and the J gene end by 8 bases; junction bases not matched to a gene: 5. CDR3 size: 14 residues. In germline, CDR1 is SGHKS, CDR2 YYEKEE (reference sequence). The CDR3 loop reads CASSYRTGGDTIYF. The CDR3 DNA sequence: TGTGCCAGCAGCTATCGGACAGGGGGGGACACCATATATTTT. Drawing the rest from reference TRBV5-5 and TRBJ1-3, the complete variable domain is DAGVTQSPTHLIKTRGQQVTLRCSPISGHKSVSWYQQVLGQGPQFIFQYYEKEERGRGNFPDRFSARQFPNYSSELNVNALLLGDSALYLCASSYRTGGDTIYFGEGSWLTVV.

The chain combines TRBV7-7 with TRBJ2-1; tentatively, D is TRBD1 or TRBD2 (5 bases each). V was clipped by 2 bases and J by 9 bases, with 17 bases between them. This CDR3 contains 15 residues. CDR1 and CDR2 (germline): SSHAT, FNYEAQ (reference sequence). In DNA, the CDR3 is TGTGCCAGCAGCTTAACCGGGGCATCCTGGGGTGAGCAGTTCTTC. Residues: CASSLTGASWGEQFF.

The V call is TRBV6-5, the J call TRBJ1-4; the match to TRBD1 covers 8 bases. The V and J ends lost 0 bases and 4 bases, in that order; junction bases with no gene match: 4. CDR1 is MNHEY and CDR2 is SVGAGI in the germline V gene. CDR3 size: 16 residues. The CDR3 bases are TGTGCCAGCAGTTACTCTCGGGACAGGCTTAATGAAAAACTGTTTTTT. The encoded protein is CASSYSRDRLNEKLFF.

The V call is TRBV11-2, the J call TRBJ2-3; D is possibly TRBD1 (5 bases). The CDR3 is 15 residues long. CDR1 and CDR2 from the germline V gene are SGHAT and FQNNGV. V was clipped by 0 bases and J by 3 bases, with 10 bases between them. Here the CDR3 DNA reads TGTGCCAGCAGCTTAGACAGGGTTTGGACAGATACGCAGTATTTT. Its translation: CASSLDRVWTDTQYF.

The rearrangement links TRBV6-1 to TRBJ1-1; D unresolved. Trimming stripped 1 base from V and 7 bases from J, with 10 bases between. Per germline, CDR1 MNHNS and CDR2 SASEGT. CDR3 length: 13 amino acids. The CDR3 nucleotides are TGTGCCAGCAGTGAAGGACGGATACTTGAAGCTTTCTTT. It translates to CASSEGRILEAFF.

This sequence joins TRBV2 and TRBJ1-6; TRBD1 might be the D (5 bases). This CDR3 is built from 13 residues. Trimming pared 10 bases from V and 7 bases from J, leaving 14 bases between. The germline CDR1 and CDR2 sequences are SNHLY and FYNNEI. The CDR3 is CATTGTDNSPLHF. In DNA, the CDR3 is TGTGCCACTACCGGGACGGACAATTCACCCCTCCACTTT.

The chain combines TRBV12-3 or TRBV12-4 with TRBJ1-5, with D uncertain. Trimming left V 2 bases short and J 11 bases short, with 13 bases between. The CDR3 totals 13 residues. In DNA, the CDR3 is TGTGCCAGCAGTTTATGGGGAGAGCCGGCCCAGCATTTT. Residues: CASSLWGEPAQHF.